These T cell receptor beta chains were read from a single sample in a study of blood T cell repertoires in COVID-19. TCRdb's table, derived via immunoSEQ multiplex PCR, lists solely in-frame clones and lacks some. The table lists 330,000 or so clones, approximately 84% of them singletons. Input material: PBMCs or T cells enriched from blood (not recorded which). The receptors here all came from a woman aged 25 to 39 who had recovered from COVID-19. Each CDR3 is given with its conserved first and last residue. Fields, in order: V gene, clone size, J gene, D gene, CDR3 protein, CDR3 DNA. D genes are given only for firm matches. The size field is filled for only some rows; it gives once, few, many or a size class.

TRBV28	NA	TRBJ2-2	NA	CASSGGRELFF	TGTGCCAGCTCGGGGGGCCGGGAGCTGTTTTTT
TRBV10-3	NA	TRBJ1-2	NA	CAISSGSNYGYTF	TGTGCCATCAGCAGCGGGTCTAACTATGGCTACACCTTC
TRBV29-1	NA	TRBJ1-1	NA	CSVETPFTEAFF	TGCAGCGTTGAAACACCGTTCACTGAAGCTTTCTTT
TRBV10-3	NA	TRBJ2-3	TRBD2	CAIKFAGGAADTQYF	TGTGCCATCAAGTTTGCGGGAGGAGCAGCAGATACGCAGTATTTT
TRBV30	NA	TRBJ1-4	TRBD1	CAWSPGTDNEKLFF	TGTGCCTGGAGCCCTGGGACAGACAATGAAAAACTGTTTTTT
TRBV27	NA	TRBJ1-1	NA	CASSFEGTGGEAFF	TGTGCCAGCAGTTTCGAGGGTACGGGAGGAGAAGCTTTCTTT
TRBV9	NA	TRBJ2-2	TRBD1	CASRRAPGTGITGELFF	TGTGCCAGCAGGAGGGCCCCCGGGACAGGGATCACCGGGGAGCTGTTTTTT
TRBV15	NA	TRBJ1-2	TRBD1	CATSRGTGGNYGYTF	TGTGCCACCAGCCGTGGGACAGGGGGCAACTATGGCTACACCTTC
TRBV2	once	TRBJ2-3	TRBD1	CASRRQGRTDTQYF	TGTGCCAGCAGAAGACAGGGAAGAACAGATACGCAGTATTTT
TRBV10-3	NA	TRBJ2-1	TRBD2	CAISESQASGDYNEQFF	TGTGCCATCAGTGAGTCCCAGGCTAGCGGGGATTACAATGAGCAGTTCTTC
TRBV6-5	once	TRBJ2-7	NA	CASIGWVSSYEQYF	TGTGCCAGCATCGGGTGGGTCAGCTCCTACGAGCAGTACTTC
TRBV6-5	NA	TRBJ1-2	NA	CASSYEAGFSYGYTF	TGTGCCAGCAGTTACGAGGCGGGGTTTAGCTATGGCTACACCTTC
TRBV21-1	NA	TRBJ2-7	NA	CASTKKSGNHEQYF	TGTGCCAGCACTAAAAAATCAGGGAACCACGAGCAGTACTTC
TRBV2	NA	TRBJ2-5	NA	CASMGPPETQYF	TGTGCCAGCATGGGGCCCCCAGAGACCCAGTACTTC
TRBV6-1	NA	TRBJ1-1	NA	CASSEVEFTEAFF	TGTGCCAGCAGTGAAGTGGAGTTCACTGAAGCTTTCTTT
TRBV4-1	NA	TRBJ1-1	NA	CASGGELNTEAFF	TGCGCCAGCGGAGGGGAGCTGAACACTGAAGCTTTCTTT
TRBV6-5	NA	TRBJ1-4	NA	CASSYLAGQGGEKLFF	TGTGCCAGCAGTTACCTCGCGGGGCAGGGAGGTGAAAAACTGTTTTTT
TRBV19	NA	TRBJ1-1	TRBD1	CASKHRGFTEAFF	TGTGCCAGTAAGCACAGGGGGTTCACTGAAGCTTTCTTT
TRBV5-1	NA	TRBJ1-2	NA	CASSYGEGAGYTF	TGCGCCAGCAGCTATGGGGAGGGAGCTGGCTACACCTTC
TRBV6-5	NA	TRBJ2-7	NA	CARKRGTTYEQYF	TGTGCCAGAAAAAGAGGAACCACCTACGAGCAGTACTTC
TRBV7-2	once	TRBJ1-1	NA	CASSLVIGQPTEAFF	TGTGCCAGCAGCTTAGTAATTGGGCAACCCACTGAAGCTTTCTTT
TRBV28	NA	TRBJ1-1	NA	CASSLLGSRSGDTEAFF	TGTGCCAGCAGTTTATTGGGAAGTCGGTCAGGGGACACTGAAGCTTTCTTT
TRBV5-4	NA	TRBJ1-6	NA	CASSLRGIDSPLHF	TGTGCCAGCAGCTTGAGGGGGATTGATTCACCCCTCCACTTT
TRBV6-2/TRBV6-3	once	TRBJ1-4	NA	CASSTGNVREKLFF	TGTGCCAGCAGCACGGGAAACGTGCGGGAAAAACTGTTTTTT
TRBV12-5	NA	TRBJ2-3	TRBD1	CASGRSTGATDTQYF	TGTGCTAGTGGACGTTCGACAGGGGCCACAGATACGCAGTATTTT
TRBV5-6	NA	TRBJ1-2	TRBD1	CASSPNGQGRYGYTF	TGTGCCAGCAGCCCCAACGGACAGGGTCGCTATGGCTACACCTTC
TRBV6-5	NA	TRBJ1-4	TRBD1	CASSKSGQGWEKLFF	TGTGCCAGCAGTAAATCGGGACAGGGTTGGGAAAAACTGTTTTTT
TRBV7-9	NA	TRBJ2-7	NA	CASSQQSYEQYF	TGTGCCAGCAGCCAACAGAGCTACGAGCAGTACTTC
TRBV5-1	NA	TRBJ2-7	NA	CASSSTGLRSYEQYF	TGCGCCAGCAGCAGTACAGGGTTAAGGTCCTACGAGCAGTACTTC
TRBV18	NA	TRBJ2-7	NA	CASSPATGPYEQYF	TGTGCCAGCTCACCTGCGACAGGTCCCTACGAGCAGTACTTC
TRBV12-3/TRBV12-4	NA	TRBJ2-1	TRBD2	CAAGSGRTGGQFF	TGTGCAGCAGGGAGCGGGCGAACGGGGGGGCAGTTCTTC
TRBV14	NA	TRBJ2-7	TRBD1	CASSHGTGVGEQYF	TGTGCCAGCAGCCATGGGACAGGGGTTGGGGAGCAGTACTTC
TRBV14	NA	TRBJ1-5	NA	CASSQEMAQPQHF	TGTGCCAGCAGCCAAGAAATGGCTCAGCCCCAGCATTTT
TRBV11-2	NA	TRBJ1-6	NA	CASSFRVSNSPLHF	TGTGCCAGCAGCTTCAGGGTTTCCAATTCACCCCTCCACTTT
TRBV27	NA	TRBJ1-6	NA	CASSPGRGTNSPLHF	TGTGCCAGCAGTCCCGGCCGGGGGACCAATTCACCCCTCCACTTT
TRBV19	once	TRBJ2-1	TRBD1	CASMRRTGIVGDNEQFF	TGTGCCAGTATGAGAAGGACAGGGATTGTGGGTGATAATGAGCAGTTCTTC
TRBV3-1/TRBV3-2	NA	TRBJ2-1	TRBD2	CASSPTTSPHEQFF	TGTGCCAGCAGCCCAACGACTAGCCCCCATGAGCAGTTCTTC
TRBV28	NA	TRBJ1-1	NA	CASSLPGVAFF	TGTGCCAGCAGTTTACCAGGGGTAGCTTTCTTT
TRBV12-5	NA	TRBJ1-6	NA	CASAMTGDNSPLHF	TGTGCTAGTGCCATGACGGGAGATAATTCACCCCTCCACTTT
TRBV5-4	NA	TRBJ2-7	NA	CASSLYEEQYF	TGTGCCAGCAGCTTGTACGAGGAGCAGTACTTC
TRBV28	NA	TRBJ1-2	NA	CASSTTVNYGYTF	TGTGCCAGCAGCACCACAGTTAACTATGGCTACACCTTC
TRBV5-1	few	TRBJ1-4	TRBD1	CASSSGTGNEKLFF	TGCGCCAGCAGCTCAGGGACAGGGAATGAAAAACTGTTTTTT
TRBV6-5	NA	TRBJ1-1	NA	CASTTSDSLEAFF	TGTGCCAGCACAACATCGGACAGCCTGGAAGCTTTCTTT
TRBV12-3/TRBV12-4	NA	TRBJ1-5	NA	CASSLAVGEAHF	TGTGCCAGCAGTTTAGCGGTGGGAGAGGCGCATTTT
TRBV2	NA	TRBJ2-7	TRBD2	CASTLGGALSYEQYF	TGTGCCAGCACCCTCGGGGGGGCCCTTAGCTACGAGCAGTACTTC
TRBV7-9	NA	TRBJ2-6	NA	CASRTAGAGANVLTF	TGTGCCAGCAGGACCGCGGGTGCTGGGGCCAACGTCCTGACTTTC
TRBV15	NA	TRBJ1-6	NA	CATSRDQGQGFSPLHF	TGTGCCACCAGCAGAGATCAGGGGCAGGGTTTTTCACCCCTCCACTTT
TRBV27	NA	TRBJ2-7	NA	CASSSDSSYEQYF	TGTGCCAGCAGTTCCGACAGCTCCTACGAGCAGTACTTC
TRBV5-1	NA	TRBJ2-5	TRBD2	CASSLMGLRETQYF	TGCGCCAGCAGCTTGATGGGACTACGAGAGACCCAGTACTTC
TRBV27	NA	TRBJ2-3	TRBD1	CASSFRDRGPDTQYF	TGTGCCAGCAGTTTCCGGGACAGGGGGCCAGATACGCAGTATTTT
TRBV4-1	NA	TRBJ1-1	NA	CASSQGPYIGEVNTEAFF	TGCGCCAGCAGCCAGGGTCCATATATAGGAGAGGTGAACACTGAAGCTTTCTTT
TRBV6-4	NA	TRBJ2-7	NA	CASSVAPYEQYF	TGTGCCAGCAGTGTCGCGCCTTACGAGCAGTACTTC
TRBV5-1	once	TRBJ2-5	TRBD1	CASSPRDSTAEETQYF	TGCGCCAGCAGCCCCCGGGACAGCACAGCTGAGGAGACCCAGTACTTC
TRBV25-1	NA	TRBJ1-6	TRBD1	CASSDRGLGSVAPLHF	TGTGCCAGCAGTGACAGGGGGCTCGGCTCTGTGGCTCCCCTCCACTTT